A single T cell receptor beta chain is shown here with its context. Its antigen target is currently unknown. No much larger clonotype is one base removed from it; base qualities were not supplied. The donors were healthy, HIV-negative adults who had no recently reported acute infections or vaccinations. All donors were Caucasian adults living in Nashville, Tennessee, USA. CD4+ T cells were enriched by magnetic negative selection, after which naive cells were positively selected on CD45RA and the negative fraction was taken as the memory subset. After blood collection by leukapheresis, PBMCs were isolated using Ficoll-Histopaque density gradient centrifugation and then cryopreserved in the vapor phase of liquid nitrogen. Analytical flow cytometry was used to check the purity and quantity of each magnetically sorted T cell population. Each sorted fraction had its genomic DNA isolated and then quantified by UV absorbance on a Nanodrop 2000c.

Cut back by 4 bases and 0 bases, the V and J ends lie 10 bases apart. Spanning cysteine to phenylalanine, the CDR3 consists of 14 amino acids. The DNA shown is the 42-base CDR3, in frame from base 1. The germline V gene specifies LGHNA as CDR1 and YNFKEQ as CDR2. Using the deep immunoSEQ assay, TCR CDR3 regions were amplified from genomic DNA by multiplex PCR. Genomic DNA extracted from each cell subset was distributed evenly over all wells of several immunoSEQ 96-well plates, and each plate served as one replicate. For sorted subsets, 200 to 250 ng of genomic DNA, equivalent to 25,000 to 35,000 T cell genomes, went into each replicate PCR. Purified libraries were measured with a Qubit 3.0 fluorometer, size-checked on a Bioanalyzer 2100, and measured again with the KAPA Library Quantification kit. A separate single-read 150-cycle Illumina NextSeq 550 flow cell was used to sequence each immunoSEQ 96-well plate. As for how the authors treated the data: Because only junctional sequences without quality scores were contained in the immunoSEQ output, filtering matching that applied to full-length reads could not be performed. To assign V/J genes and CDR3, sequences were annotated against IMGT germline references using PyIR, a Python wrapper for IgBLAST v1.9. Reads were filtered out if the reads had weak V/J assignments (E-value above 1e-6), no CDR3, stop codons, out-of-frame junctions, or ambiguous translated residues. V3J clonotypes were defined as sequences sharing an identical inferred V gene, J gene, and CDR3 amino acid sequence. The percentage overlap between two repertoires was calculated by dividing the number of shared unique clonotypes by the size of the smaller repertoire. Repertoire richness was assessed with RTK rarefaction, the Chao1 estimator, and Recon v2.1 estimates of unobserved clonotypes. For all TCRbeta clonotypes obtained by the gDNA method from a handful of donors, generation probabilities were computed with OLGA. TCRdb's version of the immuneACCESS table is confined to in-frame rearrangements and falls short of the full clone set. An unresolved V gene accounts for under half of the shortfall where checked; the remainder is of unknown origin. That table is the source of V, J and clone size, and D and trimming were worked out from the DNA. The sample table contains roughly 2 million clones; only one count was recorded for nearly 97% of them. 0.13% of the sample lies in the top ten.

The sample comes from a study of shared clonotypes between healthy human individuals (dated by TCRdb to about 2020). At the level of the whole study: Three men and a couple of women, aged 18 to 49 years, made up the cohort. For each donor, CD4 naive and CD4 memory were each given three plates, CD8 naive was given two plates, and CD8 memory was given one plate. To estimate repertoire size and how much clonotype sharing occurs between individuals, the study deeply sequenced the blood TCR repertoires of five or six healthy adults. Different laboratories and diverse techniques were used to prepare libraries and sequence TCR repertoires, to increase sequencing depth and limit assay-specific biases. Leukapheresis yielded between about 0.9 and 9 billion PBMCs per donor. Broader findings and caveats from the paper: When a handful of donors were compared, the shared fraction of clonotypes was about 5% for naive CD4, 3.5% to 4% for naive CD8, roughly 2.5% for memory CD4, and 0.35% to 0.5% for memory CD8. Even with the large sequencing depth, rarefaction of the sorted-subset datasets indicated that sequencing was incomplete. Pairwise subsampling led to the expectation that sequencing depth would affect the degree of clonotype sharing among donors. Compared with non-shared clonotypes, the clonotypes found in all four sorted-subset donors had higher generation probabilities. Only blood was sampled, and tissue TCR repertoires likely differ from those in blood. The genetic and exposure-history diversity represented was limited by the small number of donors. Naive subsets generally had larger estimated clonotype richness than memory subsets.

The receptor's source is a man between 18 and 29 years old in good health. This receptor chain uses TRBV4-2 and TRBJ2-7, with TRBD2 perhaps the D gene, on 6 matching bases. Specimen: naive CD4+ T cells sorted from blood. In light of the paper, this sample's cell subset or site label describes: CD45RA+ positively selected. The sequenced DNA: TGTGCCAGCAGCCTCGGGGGAGGCTCCTACGAGCAGTACTTC. This codes for CASSLGGGSYEQYF.